The clone carrying this T cell receptor (beta chain) was detected only once. These data originate in a study of blood T cell repertoires in COVID-19. Profiling relied on immunoSEQ multiplex PCR, and the TCRdb table lists in-frame clones only, not all of them. Of about 350,000 clones in the sample, around 91% were seen once. Germline CDR1 and CDR2: SGDLS and YYNGEE. This CDR3 region has 15 residues. Trimming cost V 0 bases and J 7 bases; bases outside gene matches: 7. The receptor was isolated from a woman aged 18-29 years who had recovered from COVID-19. The genes are TRBV9 and TRBJ1-2; 9 nucleotides align to TRBD1. The specimen was peripheral blood. CDR3 region: CASSVGGQGGFGYTF. CDR3 DNA sequence: TGTGCCAGCAGCGTAGGGGGACAGGGTGGGTTTGGCTACACCTTC.